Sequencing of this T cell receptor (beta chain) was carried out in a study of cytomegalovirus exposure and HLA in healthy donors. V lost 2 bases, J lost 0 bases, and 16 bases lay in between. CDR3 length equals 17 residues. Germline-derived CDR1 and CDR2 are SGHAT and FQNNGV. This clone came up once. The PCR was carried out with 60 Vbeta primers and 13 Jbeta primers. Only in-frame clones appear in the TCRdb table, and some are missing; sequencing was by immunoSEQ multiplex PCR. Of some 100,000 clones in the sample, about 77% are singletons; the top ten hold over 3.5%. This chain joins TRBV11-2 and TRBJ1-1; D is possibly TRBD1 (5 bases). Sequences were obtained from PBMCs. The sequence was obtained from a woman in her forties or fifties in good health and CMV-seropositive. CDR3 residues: CASSLFPAPTVNTEAFF. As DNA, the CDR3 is TGTGCCAGCAGCTTATTCCCCGCTCCGACAGTGAACACTGAAGCTTTCTTT.